The text below deals with one TCR beta chain. TCRdb processed the multiplex PCR reads anew with MiXCR; each CDR3 protein has one entry. The repertoire holds under 250,000 distinct CDR3 sequences, with 32% as singletons. V trimming: 3 bases; J trimming: 2 bases; junction bases outside the gene matches: 6. This CDR3 is built from 15 residues. Germline V gene data show CDR1 as MGHRA and CDR2 as YSYEKL. Axillary draining lymph nodes of breast cancer patients supplied the node samples. This sample is drawn from a study of breast tumors, draining lymph nodes, adjacent tissues. V gene TRBV4-1 combines with J gene TRBJ1-2, with 7 bases fitting TRBD1. Specimen: axillary lymph node tissue. This TCR derives from a female donor with breast cancer. Some clones in this sample may be carry-over from other donors' samples. The CDR3 nucleotides are TGCGCCAGCAGCCACTGGGACAGTCTAAACTATGGCTACACCTTC. Translation gives CASSHWDSLNYGYTF.